This T cell receptor beta chain stems from a study of spatial heterogeneity in lung cancer. Overall study context: Sequencing of follow-up PBMC samples took place when they were available, at a median of approximately 2 years after resection. Alpha-chain sequences were detected in numbers that were consistently lower than beta-chain sequences.

The CDR3 has 13 residues. Trimming stripped 2 bases from V and 1 base from J, with 3 bases between. Germline CDR1 LGHNA, CDR2 YSLEER. In regard to this clonotype: Its antigen is not known.

Study results and caveats: Ubiquitous expanded tumor TCRs were seen in blood more at resection than at follow-up.

Unique molecular identifiers tagged every individual TCR cDNA molecule. Each CDR3 protein gets one entry after TCRdb re-called the 5' RACE reads with MiXCR. The sample shows about 120,000 distinct CDR3 sequences, about 12% of them seen only once. The sample's time point: blood at routine non-recurrence follow-up after resection. The study sequenced unsorted whole RNA from tumor, nontumor lung or frozen PBMC. The chain has TRBV4-3 and TRBJ1-5; D remains ambiguous. Sequenced material: PBMCs, taken at follow-up. The receptor's source is a male donor with early-stage non-small cell lung cancer. The CDR3 protein is CASSQTSNQPQHF. DNA of the CDR3: TGCGCCAGCAGCCAAACAAGCAATCAGCCCCAGCATTTT.